Here is one T cell receptor beta chain with its context. Its antigen is unknown. Primers: 60 Vbeta forward and 13 Jbeta reverse. This table comes from immunoSEQ multiplex PCR, and its TCRdb copy is limited to in-frame clones, with some not included. The sample has 95,000 to 150,000 clones, 66% seen once. This entry is derived from a study of cytomegalovirus exposure and HLA in healthy donors. Findings of the study overall: One later analysis reportedly identified an Asian-associated ancestry cluster that showed fewer N-insertions than the roughly 670-donor mean. 87-base-pair reads could not separate some V segments, including TRBV6-2 and TRBV6-3.

With V trimmed by 3 bases and J by 5 bases, 16 bases remained unmatched. CDR1 and CDR2 (germline): MNHEY, SMNVEV (reference sequence). This CDR3 contains 19 residues. The sample was PBMCs. This clonotype was sampled from a young man in good health and CMV-seronegative. The chain couples TRBV27 to TRBJ2-2; 9 bases match TRBD2. This chain's CDR3 is CASSFWPSGVYSGTGELFF. In DNA form, the CDR3 reads TGTGCCAGCAGTTTTTGGCCTAGCGGGGTTTATAGTGGGACCGGGGAGCTGTTTTTT.